This T cell receptor (beta chain) was retrieved from a study of cytomegalovirus exposure and HLA in healthy donors. Study in general: As released early, the data held roughly 85 million unique TCRs from HLA-typed donors.

Germline lookup yields CDR1 LGHNA and CDR2 YNFKEQ. V shed 0 bases and J shed 2 bases, with 6 bases lying between them. CDR3 length equals 14 residues. A multiplex PCR was run with 60 Vbeta primers and 13 Jbeta primers. Some clones are missing from TCRdb's copy, which holds only in-frame ones; the method was immunoSEQ multiplex PCR. The sample yields 200,000 to 250,000 clones, roughly four fifths seen once. This TCR was sampled from a woman aged 40 to 50 in good health and CMV-seronegative. Source material: PBMCs. This sequence joins TRBV4-2 and TRBJ2-3; D is uncertain. This CDR3 reads CASSQESLTDTQYF. The CDR3 DNA sequence: TGTGCCAGCAGCCAAGAGTCTCTCACAGATACGCAGTATTTT.